Below, 28 T cell receptor beta chains from the same sample are listed, as sequenced in a study of cytomegalovirus exposure and HLA in healthy donors. Researchers ran the PCR with 60 Vbeta and 13 Jbeta primers. The data were produced by immunoSEQ multiplex PCR, yet TCRdb's version contains in-frame clones alone and is incomplete. The repertoire holds approximately 97,000 clones, approximately 70% seen once, with less than 4% in the top ten. The sequenced sample consisted of PBMCs. The receptors shown here come from a man in his forties or fifties in good health and CMV-seronegative.

The chain employs TRBV28 and TRBJ2-7; D not resolved. Trimming pared 5 bases from V and 7 bases from J, leaving 9 bases between. CDR1 is MDHEN and CDR2 is SYDVKM in the germline V gene. CDR3 length equals 11 residues. CDR3 protein: CASSPGWEQYF. As DNA, the CDR3 is TGTGCCAGCAGTCCCGGGTGGGAGCAGTACTTC.

In its sample, this clone was seen a few times. This chain connects TRBV5-5 to TRBJ2-1, with 12 bases aligning to TRBD2. V trimming: 0 bases; J trimming: 15 bases; junction bases outside the gene matches: 4. This CDR3 contains 13 residues. The germline V gene has CDR1 SGHKS and CDR2 YYEKEE (reference sequence). CDR3 coding DNA: TGTGCCAGCAGCTTGGGACTAGCGGGGGTGCGGTTCTTC. Translation gives CASSLGLAGVRFF.

This clone was counted only a few times. The V and J genes are TRBV6-5 and TRBJ2-7; a possible D gene is TRBD1 (6 bases). Per the germline V gene, CDR1 is MNHEY and CDR2 is SVGAGI. This CDR3 region has 14 residues. V shed 6 bases and J shed 4 bases, with 16 bases lying between them. CDR3 protein: CASRVAGEPYEQYF. The DNA of the CDR3 is TGTGCCAGCAGGGTGGCAGGGGAACCGTACGAGCAGTACTTC.

This chain uses TRBV20-1 with TRBJ2-7; D is perhaps TRBD2 (6 bases). V lost 3 bases and J 9 bases, leaving 12 bases between the germline ends. The CDR3 loop spans 11 amino acids. CDR1 DFQATT and CDR2 SNEGSKA come from the germline V gene (reference sequence). The CDR3 region is CSARYRRVQYF. The CDR3 coding sequence is TGCAGTGCTAGGTATAGGAGGGTGCAGTACTTC.

The chain employs TRBV19 and TRBJ2-7, with 11 bases fitting TRBD2. The CDR3 has 14 residues. The germline gives CDR1 LNHDA, CDR2 SQIVND (reference sequence). The ends lost 5 bases at V and 4 bases at J; junction bases unmatched: 4. The CDR3 reads CASSSSGGIYEQYF. The CDR3 DNA follows: TGTGCCAGTAGTTCTAGCGGGGGGATTTACGAGCAGTACTTC.

This clone was seen only a few times. The chain links TRBV6-4 to TRBJ2-6, with 9 bases identical to TRBD1. V was clipped by 8 bases and J by 2 bases; unmatched bases: 4. Looked up from germline, CDR1 is MRHNA and CDR2 is SNTAGT. The CDR3 contains 15 residues. As DNA, the CDR3 is TGTGCCAGCTCAACAGGGGGCACTGGGGCCAACGTCCTGACTTTC. Its translation: CASSTGGTGANVLTF.

The chain couples TRBV4-1 to TRBJ1-3, with D hard to call. In germline, CDR1 is MGHRA, CDR2 YSYEKL. Deletions cut 0 bases from V and 3 bases from J, with 9 bases between. CDR3 length: 15 amino acids. The CDR3 DNA reads as TGCGCCAGCAGCCAAGATCCCTTGCGTGGAAACACCATATATTTT. Protein sequence: CASSQDPLRGNTIYF.

The chain combines TRBV7-9 with TRBJ1-1; a weak D match, TRBD1 (5 bases). This CDR3 comprises 14 residues. Germline V gives CDR1 SEHNR, CDR2 FQNEAQ (reference sequence). With 1 base removed from V and 4 bases from J, the gap between germline ends came to 10 bases. CDR3 in amino acids: CASSLGQGITEAFF. CDR3 coding DNA: TGTGCCAGCAGCTTAGGGCAGGGAATCACTGAAGCTTTCTTT.

The genes are TRBV12-5 and TRBJ2-2; TRBD2 agrees at 9 bases. The CDR3 has 13 residues. Germline V gene lookup returns CDR1 LGHNT and CDR2 FRNRAP. Germline trimming cut 8 bases from V and 7 bases from J; bases unmatched to any gene: 5. CDR3 sequence reads: CASYGTSSGELFF. CDR3 DNA: TGTGCTAGTTATGGGACTAGCAGCGGGGAGCTGTTTTTT.

As DNA, the CDR3 is TGCGCCAGCAGCTCCACCGGGACAGGGGAAGCTTTCTTT. Its translation is CASSSTGTGEAFF. The chain has TRBV5-1 and TRBJ1-1; TRBD1 aligns across 9 bases. The germline V gene has CDR1 SGHRS and CDR2 YFSETQ. V lost 3 bases and J lost 8; bases outside the gene matches: 5. This CDR3 has 13 residues.

The V gene is TRBV5-6, the J gene TRBJ2-1, with 11 bases matching TRBD2. Germline CDR1 reads SGHDT; CDR2 reads YYEEEE. V was clipped by 4 bases and J by 10 bases; unmatched bases: 7. The CDR3 loop spans 14 amino acids. Here the CDR3 reads CASSLLAGGGEQFF. The CDR3 coding sequence is TGTGCCAGCAGCCTTCTAGCGGGGGGAGGGGAGCAGTTCTTC.

This chain joins TRBV4-2 and TRBJ2-5, with a possible D match to TRBD1 (5 bases). The CDR3 is 13 residues long. Germline V gene lookup returns CDR1 LGHNA and CDR2 YNFKEQ. V lost 3 bases to trimming and J lost 7 bases, with 12 bases between them. The CDR3 here is CASSQGPQRTQYF. The CDR3 DNA is TGTGCCAGCAGCCAGGGGCCTCAGAGGACCCAGTACTTC.

The genes are TRBV4-1 and TRBJ2-1, with 15 nucleotides matching TRBD2. The J segment lost 0 bases and the V segment lost 1 base, leaving 7 bases of the junction unmatched. Per germline, CDR1 MGHRA and CDR2 YSYEKL. CDR3 length: 20 residues. DNA for the CDR3: TGCGCCAGCAGCCAAGTAGGACTAGCGGGGGGGTTAAGCTCCTACAATGAGCAGTTCTTC. Amino acids: CASSQVGLAGGLSSYNEQFF.

The V gene is TRBV4-3, the J gene TRBJ2-4; a weak D match, TRBD2 (7 bases). Germline CDR1 LGHNA, CDR2 YSLEER. The CDR3 totals 13 residues. V shed 8 bases and J shed 3 bases, with 11 bases lying between them. CDR3 DNA sequence: TGCGCCAGCTCGGGGGGCCTCAAAAACATTCAGTACTTC. Translating gives CASSGGLKNIQYF.

V usage is TRBV5-1 and J usage is TRBJ1-5; no firm D call. From germline, CDR1 is SGHRS and CDR2 YFSETQ. V was shortened by 2 bases and J by 2 bases, with 5 bases between the two germline ends. CDR3 length: 13 residues. The CDR3, as DNA: TGCGCCAGCAGCTTTCTTGGCAATCAGCCCCAGCATTTT. The encoded protein is CASSFLGNQPQHF.

The rearrangement uses TRBV6-6 and TRBJ2-7; D may be TRBD2 (7 bases). This CDR3 is 15 amino acids long. CDR1 and CDR2 from the germline V gene are MNHNY and SVGAGI (reference sequence). Between the trimmed V and J ends, which lost 2 bases and 2 bases, there was a span of 13 bases. The CDR3 reads CASSYAGGRTYEQYF. For the CDR3, the DNA is TGTGCCAGCAGTTACGCCGGGGGGCGAACCTACGAGCAGTACTTC.

The chain employs TRBV27 and TRBJ2-4, with TRBD2 as a possible D gene (6 bases). V dropped 8 bases and J dropped 0 bases, with 8 bases sitting between them. The CDR3 has 13 amino acids. The germline V gene has CDR1 MNHEY and CDR2 SMNVEV (reference sequence). Written as DNA, the CDR3 is TGTGCCAGCGGGACTTTAGCCAAAAACATTCAGTACTTC. Translating it yields CASGTLAKNIQYF.

This clone was seen a handful of times. V gene TRBV18 combines with J gene TRBJ2-7; D is ambiguous. The CDR3 totals 14 residues. CDR1 is KGHSH and CDR2 is LQKENI in the germline V gene. The V gene lost 4 bases and the J gene lost 4 bases, with 14 bases spanning the gap. The CDR3 nucleotides read TGTGCCAGCTCACTCCGGCGGAATCAATACGAGCAGTACTTC. Protein: CASSLRRNQYEQYF.

This chain connects TRBV6-6 to TRBJ1-4; 7 bases agree with TRBD1. Germline CDR1 and CDR2: MNHNY and SVGAGI (reference sequence). The V segment lost 2 bases and the J segment 5 bases; nucleotides outside the gene matches: 8. This CDR3 has 16 amino acids. The CDR3 coding sequence is TGTGCCAGCAGTTACCGAAGGGGGACAGAAAATGAAAAACTGTTTTTT. It yields the protein CASSYRRGTENEKLFF.

This clone was detected only a few times. A junction end diverges from the germline sequence, so it may reflect a read error. V usage is TRBV18 and J usage is TRBJ2-3; tentative D call: TRBD1 (7 bases). The CDR3 runs to 16 residues. Germline CDR1 is KGHSH and CDR2 is LQKENI. The CDR3 sequence is CASSPRQGGATYTQYF. Here the CDR3 DNA reads TGTGCCAGCTCACCAAGACAGGGAGGTGCCACATATACGCAGTATTTT.

The V call is TRBV19, the J call TRBJ2-7, with unresolved D. The V and J ends lost 9 bases and 2 bases respectively, with 14 bases between them. Germline V gives CDR1 LNHDA, CDR2 SQIVND (reference sequence). The CDR3 has 13 amino acids. In DNA, the CDR3 is TGTGCCAGCGCGGTAGGCTTAACCTACGAGCAGTACTTC. Its protein product is CASAVGLTYEQYF.

This clone was counted between two and nine times. This chain uses TRBV4-3 with TRBJ1-5; D uncertain. Germline V gene lookup returns CDR1 LGHNA and CDR2 YSLEER. The CDR3 contains 13 residues. The germline V and J ends were trimmed by 0 bases and 4 bases, with 4 bases remaining between them. CDR3 loop: CASSQDLNQPQHF. CDR3 nucleotide sequence: TGCGCCAGCAGCCAAGATCTTAATCAGCCCCAGCATTTT.

The V and J genes are TRBV5-1 and TRBJ2-1; 8 positions match TRBD2. Germline CDR1 SGHRS, CDR2 YFSETQ. The J segment lost 8 bases and the V segment lost 4 bases, leaving 14 bases of the junction unmatched. CDR3 length: 16 amino acids. DNA for the CDR3: TGCGCCAGCAGCCGCGCGAGAGCGGGGGATAATGATGAGCAGTTCTTC. Protein product: CASSRARAGDNDEQFF.

The chain employs TRBV5-1 and TRBJ2-2; the match to TRBD1 covers 7 bases. Germline CDR1 SGHRS, CDR2 YFSETQ. The ends lost 4 bases at V and 0 bases at J; junction bases unmatched: 3. This CDR3 spans 15 amino acids. The CDR3: CASSQGESNTGELFF. The CDR3 DNA reads TGCGCCAGCAGCCAGGGGGAATCGAACACCGGGGAGCTGTTTTTT.

This chain connects TRBV27 to TRBJ2-5; the D gene is possibly TRBD2 (5 bases). Trimming removed 6 bases at V and 2 bases at J, with 13 bases between. The CDR3 totals 14 residues. Germline CDR1 MNHEY, CDR2 SMNVEV (reference sequence). CDR3 nucleotides: TGTGCCAGCAGCAAGCTAGCCCTTCAAGAGACCCAGTACTTC. Its translation: CASSKLALQETQYF.

A few counts support this clone. V is TRBV28 and J is TRBJ2-7; tentatively, D is TRBD2 (5 bases). Germline V lookup: CDR1 MDHEN, CDR2 SYDVKM. The CDR3 loop spans 15 amino acids. Trimming took 5 bases from V and 3 from J, leaving 17 bases between them. The CDR3 is CASSLLRRTGYEQYF. DNA of the CDR3: TGTGCCAGCAGTCTCCTACGCCGGACTGGCTACGAGCAGTACTTC.

The genes are TRBV12-5 and TRBJ2-5, with a possible D match to TRBD1 (5 bases). The CDR3 is 14 residues long. Trimming removed 1 base at V and 0 bases at J, with 6 bases between. Germline V gene data show CDR1 as LGHNT and CDR2 as FRNRAP. CDR3 protein: CASGLGQHQETQYF. CDR3 DNA sequence: TGTGCTAGTGGTTTGGGACAGCACCAAGAGACCCAGTACTTC. The full variable domain, with the rest looked up from reference TRBV12-5 and TRBJ2-5, is DARVTQTPRHKVTEMGQEVTMRCQPILGHNTVFWYRQTMMQGLELLAYFRNRAPLDDSGMPKDRFSAEMPDATLATLKIQPSEPRDSAVYFCASGLGQHQETQYFGPGTRLLVL.

Only a few counts were recorded for this clone. This chain connects TRBV5-1 to TRBJ1-4; 9 nucleotides line up with TRBD1. The CDR3 is made up of 16 amino acids. From germline, CDR1 is SGHRS and CDR2 YFSETQ. V shed 4 bases, J shed 8 bases, and the junction held 12 bases outside the gene matches. The CDR3 DNA sequence: TGCGCCAGCAGCCCCGGACAGGGGAGTATCGGAGAAAAACTGTTTTTT. Protein product: CASSPGQGSIGEKLFF.